What follows is one T cell receptor (beta chain) and its context. Its target is unknown. This table comes from immunoSEQ multiplex PCR, and its TCRdb copy is limited to in-frame clones, with some not included. The sample yields 50,000 to 60,000 clones, over 75% seen once. The CDR3 extends over 16 amino acids. Germline V lookup: CDR1 SEHNR, CDR2 FQNEAQ (reference sequence). The V gene end was trimmed by 0 bases and the J gene end by 9 bases; junction bases not matched to a gene: 11. This entry belongs to a study of siplizumab effects on memory and regulatory T cells. Study results and limitations: Many proliferating CD4+ or CD8+ clones remained unclassified. Roughly 75-95% of them could not be assigned either a naive or a memory phenotype. Sequences below about 10^-5 frequency were poorly captured, limiting mapping of alloreactive clones.

Sequencing used naive CD8+ T cells sorted from blood. This TCR came from a human donor in good health. The chain couples TRBV7-9 to TRBJ2-1, with TRBD2 matching over 7 bases. The DNA for the CDR3 is TGTGCCAGCAGCTTAGCGATGAGCGGAGCGGGGAGTGAGCAGTTCTTC. It codes for CASSLAMSGAGSEQFF.